The rows below give T cell receptor beta chains drawn from one sample of a study of metastatic and nonmetastatic thyroid tumors. MiXCR was used by TCRdb to re-call the PCR reads. The sample holds tens of thousands of clones, around 13% seen once. Sequenced sample: tumor tissue. The receptors stem from a female donor with papillary thyroid cancer or a benign thyroid nodule (not recorded which). Some clones in this sample may be carry-over from other donors' samples. Each CDR3 is given with its conserved first and last residue. The D gene is left open where the match is weak. Expanded clones get a size class; other rows say once, few or many, or leave the size out.

V gene,J gene,D gene,clone size,CDR3 DNA,CDR3 protein
TRBV7-8,TRBJ2-7,TRBD1,-,TGTGCCAGCAGAGTTACAACGGGACAGGGGATCTACGAGCAGTACTTC,CASRVTTGQGIYEQYF
TRBV7-3,TRBJ2-1,-,medium-sized,TGTGCCAGCAGCTTAACGGCTGACTCCTACAATGAGCAGTTCTTC,CASSLTADSYNEQFF
TRBV6-1,TRBJ2-1,-,few,TGTGCCAGCAGTGAAAGTGGGAGCTCCTACAATGAGCAGTTCTTC,CASSESGSSYNEQFF
TRBV19,TRBJ2-3,-,many,TGTGCCAGTAGTTTCACAGTCACAGATACGCAGTATTTT,CASSFTVTDTQYF
TRBV20-1,TRBJ2-1,TRBD2,many,TGCAGTGCTAGGGGGGGACTAGCGGTCAATGAGCAGTTCTTC,CSARGGLAVNEQFF
TRBV20-1,TRBJ1-5,-,many,TGCAGTGCTAGAGGAGGGGCGGAACAGCCCCAGCATTTT,CSARGGAEQPQHF
TRBV5-1,TRBJ2-7,TRBD2,-,TGCGCCAGCAGCTCAGTAGCGGGTCCCTACGAGCAGTACTTC,CASSSVAGPYEQYF
TRBV3-1,TRBJ1-4,-,once,TGTGCCAGCAGCCAAATCCTCCTCGGGGAAAAACTGTTTTTT,CASSQILLGEKLFF
TRBV20-1,TRBJ2-7,TRBD2,many,TGCAGTGCTAGTCTGGCTAGCGGGAGAAGGAACGAGCAGTACTTC,CSASLASGRRNEQYF
TRBV20-1,TRBJ1-6,-,many,TGCAGTGCTAGAGATCTCGGGGGATTCGCTTCACCCCTCCACTTT,CSARDLGGFASPLHF
TRBV5-1,TRBJ2-7,TRBD2,few,TGCGCCAGCAGCTCGGGACTAGCGTCAGTTCCCTCCTACGAGCAGTACTTC,CASSSGLASVPSYEQYF
TRBV20-1,TRBJ1-2,TRBD1,many,TGCAGTGCTAATTCTTGGACAGGCTTGCTTGGCTACACCTTC,CSANSWTGLLGYTF
TRBV27,TRBJ2-5,-,many,TGTGCCAGCAGTTACGCACAAGAGACCCAGTACTTC,CASSYAQETQYF
TRBV18,TRBJ2-7,TRBD1,-,TGTGCCAGCTCACCCCAAGACAGGGTGGTAGACTACGAGCAGTACTTC,CASSPQDRVVDYEQYF
TRBV5-1,TRBJ2-1,TRBD2,many,TGCGCCAGCAGCCCGGGGACTAATAATGAGCAGTTCTTC,CASSPGTNNEQFF
TRBV5-1,TRBJ2-3,-,-,TGCGCCAGCAGCCTGGGCGTTGGGGATACGCGGTATTTT,CASSLGVGDTRYF
TRBV14,TRBJ2-7,-,many,TGTGCCAGCAGCCCTACGGGTCCCTCCTACGAGCAGTACTTC,CASSPTGPSYEQYF
TRBV29-1,TRBJ2-1,-,-,TGCAGCGTTGATTTGGTTAGCCGAAATGAGCAGTTCTTC,CSVDLVSRNEQFF
TRBV15,TRBJ2-1,TRBD1,many,TGTGCCACCAGCAGAAGGACAGGCATCAACAATGAGCAGTTCTTC,CATSRRTGINNEQFF
TRBV7-6,TRBJ2-5,-,many,TGTGCCAGCAGCTTCCAGACAGGACAAGAGACCCAGTACTTC,CASSFQTGQETQYF
TRBV4-1,TRBJ2-7,-,many,TGCGCCAGCAGCCACGATCCGGTGGCAGTCTCCTACGAGCAGTACTTC,CASSHDPVAVSYEQYF
TRBV6-4,TRBJ1-1,TRBD1,many,TGTGCCAGCAGTACCGGGACAGGAACAATGAACACTGAAGCTTTCTTT,CASSTGTGTMNTEAFF
TRBV15,TRBJ1-5,TRBD1,many,TGTGCCACCAGCAGAGGAGGGGGCGGTGGACAGCCCCAGCATTTT,CATSRGGGGGQPQHF
TRBV6-5,TRBJ2-1,-,many,TGTGCCAGCAGTTACTCGGCTAGGGGCGATGAGCAGTTCTTC,CASSYSARGDEQFF
TRBV20-1,TRBJ1-1,-,-,TGCAGTGCTAGGGGGGACCTTTCATTGGCTGAAGCTTTCTTT,CSARGDLSLAEAFF
TRBV20-1,TRBJ1-2,-,-,TGCAGTGCTAGAGCTAGGCGGGGTGGAGGTCACTATGGTTACACCTTC,CSARARRGGGHYGYTF
TRBV12-3/TRBV12-4,TRBJ1-5,-,-,TGTGCCAGCAGAACAGGGCTTGGTAGTGCTCAGCCCCAGCATTTT,CASRTGLGSAQPQHF
TRBV7-2,TRBJ2-1,-,many,TGTGCCAGCAGCTTCTTTCGGGGCGGAAACAATGAGCAGTTCTTC,CASSFFRGGNNEQFF
TRBV29-1,TRBJ2-7,-,many,TGCAGCGTTGAAGGCGACAGGAGATCAACCTACGAGCAGTACTTC,CSVEGDRRSTYEQYF
TRBV9,TRBJ1-1,-,many,TGTGCCAGCAGCGTATCCCCGGACAGACCTTTGGGGACTGAAGCTTTCTTT,CASSVSPDRPLGTEAFF
TRBV6-1,TRBJ2-5,-,many,TGTGCCAGCAGTGAAGGTAATAGGGCGGTGGAGACCCAGTACTTC,CASSEGNRAVETQYF
TRBV19,TRBJ2-1,TRBD2,many,TGTGCCAGTAGTATAACTAGCGGGAGCTTGGGTGAGCAGTTCTTC,CASSITSGSLGEQFF
TRBV28,TRBJ2-7,-,many,TGTGCCAGCAGCCTAGCCGGGACGGACGAGCAGTACTTC,CASSLAGTDEQYF
TRBV20-1,TRBJ2-1,TRBD2,-,TGCAGTGCTGGCGTGGGGGGTACTAGCGGGAACGAGCAGTTCTTC,CSAGVGGTSGNEQFF
TRBV12-3/TRBV12-4,TRBJ2-3,-,-,TGTGCCAGCAGAGACCCCGGGACCAACGATACGCAGTATTTT,CASRDPGTNDTQYF
TRBV29-1,TRBJ2-7,-,-,TGCAGCGTCGGGTGCTCTTACGAGCAGTACTTC,CSVGCSYEQYF
TRBV6-2/TRBV6-3,TRBJ1-2,TRBD1,many,TGTGCCAGCAGCGAGGACAGGGTGCAATATGGCTACACCTTC,CASSEDRVQYGYTF
TRBV20-1,TRBJ2-1,TRBD1,many,TGCAGTGCTATCGGACAGGCCCACAATGAGCAGTTCTTC,CSAIGQAHNEQFF
TRBV30,TRBJ2-7,-,-,TGTGCCTGGAGGAGGGACACTAGCTCCTACGAGCAGTACTTC,CAWRRDTSSYEQYF
TRBV24-1,TRBJ2-1,TRBD1,many,TGTGCCACCAGTGGAATGGACAGGGTAAGCGATGAGCAGTTCTTC,CATSGMDRVSDEQFF
TRBV20-1,TRBJ2-7,TRBD1,many,TGCAGTGCTAGATCGGGACAGGGTCCGTTCGAGCAGTACTTC,CSARSGQGPFEQYF
TRBV7-3,TRBJ1-2,TRBD1,-,TGTGCTAGCAGCAACAGGGGGCTCGATTGCTACACCTTC,CASSNRGLDCYTF
TRBV20-1,TRBJ2-1,-,many,TGCAGTGCTAGAGATTTCGGGAGCTCCTACAATGAGCAGTTCTTC,CSARDFGSSYNEQFF
TRBV19,TRBJ2-1,TRBD1,many,TGTGCCAGTAGTATAGCTACAGGGGGTGAGCAGTTCTTC,CASSIATGGEQFF
TRBV18,TRBJ2-6,TRBD1,few,TGTGCCAGCTCCTTGGGACAGGGGGCATCCGGGGCCAACGTCCTGACTTTC,CASSLGQGASGANVLTF
TRBV20-1,TRBJ2-7,-,many,TGCAGTGCTACGAAAAGGGAAGCGGGTGCCTACGAGCAGTACTTC,CSATKREAGAYEQYF
TRBV12-3/TRBV12-4,TRBJ2-7,-,many,TGTGCCAGCAGTTTCGCAGGGTACGAGCAGTACTTC,CASSFAGYEQYF
TRBV19,TRBJ2-3,-,many,TGTGCCAGTAGTAGCGCTAACACAGATACGCAGTATTTT,CASSSANTDTQYF
TRBV6-2/TRBV6-3,TRBJ2-1,TRBD2,many,TGTGCCAGCAGTAGACTAGCGGGAGGCCACTACAATGAGCAGTTCTTC,CASSRLAGGHYNEQFF
TRBV5-1,TRBJ2-1,-,many,TGCGCCAGCAGCCCCTTGGGGCGGAATGAGGATGAGCAGTTCTTC,CASSPLGRNEDEQFF
TRBV27,TRBJ2-7,TRBD2,few,TGTGCCAGCAGTCCTATGACTAGCGGGAGGGTCTACGAGCAGTACTTC,CASSPMTSGRVYEQYF
TRBV11-1,TRBJ2-1,-,-,TGTGCCAGCAGCTTACGGCGGGCCGGATACAATGAGCAGTTCTTC,CASSLRRAGYNEQFF
TRBV6-1,TRBJ2-7,TRBD2,few,TGTGCCAGCACCGAGCGGGAGTTTTTCACTTGGACCTACGAGCAGTACTTC,CASTEREFFTWTYEQYF
TRBV20-1,TRBJ2-1,TRBD1,-,TGCAGTGCTAGAGATCTTAGGACAGGGGACTACAATGAGCAGTTCTTC,CSARDLRTGDYNEQFF
TRBV19,TRBJ2-2,TRBD1,many,TGTGCCAGTAGTATTGGTTGGGACAGGGCTCAAAACACCGGGGAGCTGTTTTTT,CASSIGWDRAQNTGELFF